This T cell receptor beta chain was found in a study of CD8+ T cells in alopecia areata. General observations from the study: Scalp clonality and expanded CD8+ clones among the top 100 showed significant decreases with tofacitinib. Scalp data also include sequences from resident alphabeta T cells of normal skin.

Following extraction, RNA underwent reverse transcription to cDNA, which served as the sequencing template. Data came from immunoSEQ multiplex PCR; TCRdb stores just in-frame clones and leaves some out. The profile covers about 76,000 clones, with around 29% appearing a single time and 15% taken by the ten largest. Trimming removed 6 bases at V and 0 bases at J, with 14 bases between. The CDR3 is 14 residues long. CDR1 is SQVTM and CDR2 is ANQGSEA in the germline V gene. On this clone itself: Antigen: not known.

Treatment meaning: oral pan-JAK inhibitor, 5-10 mg twice daily. The investigators collected lesional scalp punch biopsies and peripheral blood from alopecia areata patients. The rearrangement links TRBV29-1 to TRBJ1-2, with a tentative D call TRBD1 (6 bases). The specimen comprised CD8+ T cells sorted from blood, sampled at week 4, from a patient treated with tofacitinib. The origin of this receptor is a human donor with alopecia areata. Here the CDR3 reads CSVPTGSSNYGYTF. In nucleotides, the CDR3 is TGCAGCGTACCTACAGGGAGTTCTAACTATGGCTACACCTTC.